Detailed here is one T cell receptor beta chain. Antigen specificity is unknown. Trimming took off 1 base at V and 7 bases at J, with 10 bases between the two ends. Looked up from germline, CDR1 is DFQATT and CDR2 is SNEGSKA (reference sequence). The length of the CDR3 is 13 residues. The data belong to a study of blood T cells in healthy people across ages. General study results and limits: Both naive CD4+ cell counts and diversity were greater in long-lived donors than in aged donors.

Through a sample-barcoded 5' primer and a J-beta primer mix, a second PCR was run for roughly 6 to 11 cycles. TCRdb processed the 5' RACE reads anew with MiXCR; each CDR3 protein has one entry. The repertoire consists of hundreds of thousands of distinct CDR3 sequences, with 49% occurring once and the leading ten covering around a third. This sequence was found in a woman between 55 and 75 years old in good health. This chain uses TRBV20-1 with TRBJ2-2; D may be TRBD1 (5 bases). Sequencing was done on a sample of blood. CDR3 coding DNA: TGCAGTGCTAGAGGGGGCTGGGACGGGGAGCTGTTTTTT. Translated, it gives CSARGGWDGELFF.